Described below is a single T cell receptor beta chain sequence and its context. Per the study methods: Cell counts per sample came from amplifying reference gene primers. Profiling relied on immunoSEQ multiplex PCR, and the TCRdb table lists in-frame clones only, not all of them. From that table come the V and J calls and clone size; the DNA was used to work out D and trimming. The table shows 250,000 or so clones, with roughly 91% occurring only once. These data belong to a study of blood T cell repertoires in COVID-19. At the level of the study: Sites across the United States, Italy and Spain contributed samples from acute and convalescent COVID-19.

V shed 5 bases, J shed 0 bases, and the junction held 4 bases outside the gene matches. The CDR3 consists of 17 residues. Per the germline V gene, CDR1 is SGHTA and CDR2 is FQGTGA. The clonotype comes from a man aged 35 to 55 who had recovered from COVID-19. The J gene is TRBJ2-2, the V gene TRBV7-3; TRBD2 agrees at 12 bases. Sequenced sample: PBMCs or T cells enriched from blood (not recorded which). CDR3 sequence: CASSPGLAGSNTGELFF. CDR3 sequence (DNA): TGTGCCAGCAGCCCCGGACTAGCGGGATCGAACACCGGGGAGCTGTTTTTT.